This TCR beta chain stems from a study of identical twins (dated by TCRdb to the mid-2010s). About the investigation overall: To test whether fetal clonotypes persist, this study deep-sequenced TCR alpha and beta repertoires from monozygotic twins, from unrelated adults of various ages, and from cord blood. Replicate twin experiments were performed at different times using different library preparation protocols to rule out contamination.

From cysteine to phenylalanine, the CDR3 is 12 amino acids long. Only CDR3 DNA is held: 36 bases, read in frame from base 1. CDR1 and CDR2 were assigned from the germline V gene as SNHLY and FYNNEI. Receptor libraries were prepared by 5' RACE. Instrument used: Illumina HiSeq 2000. A universal primer binding site was introduced by template switching, and a unique molecular identifier was present in the final cDNA, enabling accurate counting of TCR cDNA molecules. Specific primers in the conserved constant-segment region were used to synthesize first-strand cDNA for the TCR alpha and beta chains. Each cDNA library was double barcoded, with a SMART-Mk sample barcode plus Illumina barcodes, to control for contamination. TruSeq adapter sequences, together with Illumina sample barcodes, were added in two successive PCR steps. TCR alpha and beta cDNA libraries were sequenced on the Illumina HiSeq platform with custom primers. The paper's data handling went like this. Unique molecular identifiers were extracted from raw reads with MiGEC, and CDR3 positions were determined with MiXCR. For each individual, recombination models were inferred using an EM algorithm with the repgenHMM and IGoR tools. Shared clonotype analysis was performed with the tcR package in R, normalizing sharing by the product of cloneset sizes. To study raw recombination without the effects of thymic and clonal selection, out-of-frame nonproductive sequences were analyzed. TCRdb's own reprocessing of the public reads used fastp at Q25 and MiXCR and kept productive beta chains. Rows merge per CDR3 protein into single entries with the most common DNA and genes. The authors' filters were not applied to this entry. The sample yields 510,000 or so distinct CDR3 sequences; over 12% were counted once. The ten largest make up about 0.4% of the sample.

A word on this clonotype: The target of this receptor is not known. An end of the junction differs from the germline gene, which may be a read error.

Every donor was a healthy Caucasian. Three pairs of female monozygotic twins, all aged roughly 18 to 30 years, made up the twin cohort. Positive isolation kits from Invitrogen were used to isolate the CD4+ and CD8+ T cell populations. Overall study results and their limits: Fewer insertions were carried by abundant cord blood beta clonotypes, a similar but weaker trend appeared in young adult naive repertoires, and no such trend appeared in memory repertoires. Zero-insertion analyses could be partly confounded by invariant T cells such as MAIT and iNKT, although diverse VJ usage argued against such confounding for most clonotypes. Recombination models systematically underestimated out-of-frame TCR alpha sharing in monozygotic twins but agreed with sharing between unrelated individuals. Because the same donors could not be followed over many years, conclusions were based on cross-sectional statistical analysis. Out-of-frame TCR alpha sequences shared between twins showed an excess of low generation-probability sequences compared with coincidental sharing between unrelated individuals. A weaker excess of twin sharing was found in beta out-of-frame sequences because the signal-to-noise ratio was lowered by fewer shared sequences.

These data were likewise used in another study, on yellow fever vaccine responses in identical twins. The second paper states: According to the authors, in identical twins the way T cells responded to vaccination appeared partly convergent and partly personalized. In identical twins, the study followed T cell clones that responded to the vaccine with precision.

Input material: CD4+ T cells sorted from blood. This receptor was obtained from a woman aged 18-29 years in good health. The chain joins TRBV2 to TRBJ1-4, with 8 bases matching TRBD1. The base sequence is TGTGCCGGCAGTGAAGCGGGACAGGAGACCAGTTTT. Translation gives CAGSEAGQETSF.